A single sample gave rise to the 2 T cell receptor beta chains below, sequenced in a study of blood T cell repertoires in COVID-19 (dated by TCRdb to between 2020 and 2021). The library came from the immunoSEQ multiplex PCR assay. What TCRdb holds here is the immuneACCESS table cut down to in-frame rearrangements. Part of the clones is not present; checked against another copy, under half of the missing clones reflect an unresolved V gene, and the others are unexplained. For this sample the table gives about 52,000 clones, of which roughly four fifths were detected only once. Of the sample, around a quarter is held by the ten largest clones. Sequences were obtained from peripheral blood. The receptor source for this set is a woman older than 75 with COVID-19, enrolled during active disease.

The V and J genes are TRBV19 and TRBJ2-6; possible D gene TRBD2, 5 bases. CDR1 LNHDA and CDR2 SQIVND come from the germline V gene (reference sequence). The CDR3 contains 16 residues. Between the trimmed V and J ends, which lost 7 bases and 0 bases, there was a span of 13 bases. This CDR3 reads CASTLGSVSGANVLTF. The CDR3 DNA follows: TGTGCCAGTACCCTGGGGAGCGTCTCTGGGGCCAACGTCCTGACTTTC.

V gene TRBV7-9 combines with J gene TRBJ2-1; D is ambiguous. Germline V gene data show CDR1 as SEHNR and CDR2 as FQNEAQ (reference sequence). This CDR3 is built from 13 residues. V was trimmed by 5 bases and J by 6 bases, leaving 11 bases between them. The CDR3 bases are TGTGCCAGCAGCGCATCTACCGTCAATGAGCAGTTCTTC. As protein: CASSASTVNEQFF.